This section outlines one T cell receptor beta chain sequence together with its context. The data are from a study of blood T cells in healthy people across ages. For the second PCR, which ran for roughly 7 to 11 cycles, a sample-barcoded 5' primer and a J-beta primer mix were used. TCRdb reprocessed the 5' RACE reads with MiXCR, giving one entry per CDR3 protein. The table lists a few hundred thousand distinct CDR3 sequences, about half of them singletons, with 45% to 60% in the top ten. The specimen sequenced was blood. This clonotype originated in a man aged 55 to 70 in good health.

Written as DNA, the CDR3 is TGTGCCAGCAGCTTGACGGTATCTAGCACAGATACGCAGTATTTT. It specifies CASSLTVSSTDTQYF. V usage is TRBV5-6 and J usage is TRBJ2-3; D call uncertain. The germline CDR1 and CDR2 sequences are SGHDT and YYEEEE. V shed 1 base and J shed 0 bases, with 9 bases lying between them. The CDR3 is 15 amino acids.